The clone carrying this TCR beta chain appeared many times. This entry comes from a study of spatial heterogeneity in lung cancer. Study-level background: Raw-read counts averaged over ten per unique TCR and UMI combination.

A distinct unique molecular identifier was carried by each TCR cDNA molecule. From the 5' RACE reads, TCRdb called clonotypes with MiXCR, one entry per CDR3 protein. This table holds about 23,000 distinct CDR3 sequences, about 3% found once. In germline, CDR1 is DFQATT, CDR2 SNEGSKA (reference sequence). J gave up 3 bases and V 0 bases, and 2 bases lay outside the gene matches. This CDR3 has 15 amino acids. Time point: sample taken at primary tumor resection. The gene calls are TRBV20-1 and TRBJ1-5, with TRBD1 identical over 10 bases. The source is a female donor with early-stage non-small cell lung cancer. This sample comprised PBMCs, obtained at surgery. CDR3 amino acids: CSARDGQGVNQPQHF. In DNA, the CDR3 is TGCAGTGCTAGAGACGGACAGGGGGTCAATCAGCCCCAGCATTTT.